Listed here are 19 T cell receptor beta chains from one sample, sequenced in a study of blood T cell repertoires in COVID-19 (dated by TCRdb to 2019 to 2021). Library generation was performed with the immunoSEQ multiplex PCR assay. What TCRdb holds here is the immuneACCESS table cut down to in-frame rearrangements. Part of the clones is not present; checked against another copy, under half of the missing clones reflect an unresolved V gene, and the others are unexplained. This sample lists around 190,000 clones; 65% to 80% were detected once. Of the sample, 9.5% to 15% falls within the top ten clones. The sequenced sample was peripheral blood. The receptors derive from a woman aged 45 to 65 with acute or convalescent COVID-19.

This chain uses TRBV7-9 with TRBJ1-6, with 9 bases lining up with TRBD1. CDR1 and CDR2 from the germline V gene are SEHNR and FQNEAQ (reference sequence). The CDR3 extends over 15 amino acids. V shed 8 bases and J 11 bases; nucleotides not matched to a gene: 13. CDR3: CASSTGGYSDPPLHF. The DNA for the CDR3 is TGTGCCAGCTCTACAGGGGGCTATTCGGATCCACCCCTCCACTTT.

V usage is TRBV27 and J usage is TRBJ1-2; D call uncertain. CDR1 is MNHEY and CDR2 is SMNVEV in the germline V gene (reference sequence). The ends were cut back, 1 base at V and 2 bases at J, with 14 bases in the middle. This CDR3 contains 16 residues. CDR3 loop: CASSLFPGIGNYGYTF. CDR3 bases: TGTGCCAGCAGTTTATTTCCGGGGATCGGGAACTATGGCTACACCTTC.

The rearrangement uses TRBV7-2 and TRBJ1-6, with TRBD1 identical over 9 bases. Germline CDR1 SGHTA, CDR2 FQGNSA. There are 18 residues in the CDR3. J gave up 6 bases and V 3 bases, and 12 bases lay outside the gene matches. CDR3 amino acids: CASSFTRQGGSGNSPLHF. The DNA for the CDR3 is TGTGCCAGCAGCTTCACCCGACAGGGGGGCTCCGGTAATTCACCCCTCCACTTT.

This chain links TRBV4-2 with TRBJ1-5; D remains unclear. Germline V gene lookup returns CDR1 LGHNA and CDR2 YNFKEQ. Trimming removed 0 bases at V and 0 bases at J, with 15 bases between. The CDR3 is 18 amino acids. The CDR3 here is CASSQDPLLPYSNQPQHF. The CDR3 DNA reads TGTGCCAGCAGCCAAGATCCGCTACTACCTTATAGCAATCAGCCCCAGCATTTT.

V and J are TRBV19 and TRBJ1-5; D is perhaps TRBD1 (6 bases). Germline values: CDR1 LNHDA, CDR2 SQIVND (reference sequence). The V end lost 7 bases, the J end lost 0 bases, and 10 bases lay between the germline ends. This CDR3 comprises 14 residues. CDR3 sequence: CASTRGDSNQPQHF. The CDR3 DNA is TGTGCCAGTACCAGGGGCGATAGCAATCAGCCCCAGCATTTT.

The chain is built from TRBV6-6 and TRBJ2-5; D gene unclear. CDR3 size: 13 residues. CDR1 MNHNY and CDR2 SVGAGI come from the germline V gene (reference sequence). V was shortened by 10 bases and J by 0 bases, with 12 bases between the two germline ends. CDR3 coding DNA: TGTGCCACTACAGATTGGCACCAAGAGACCCAGTACTTC. Encoded protein: CATTDWHQETQYF.

The chain links TRBV2 to TRBJ1-5; TRBD1 matches at 8 bases. CDR1 and CDR2 from the germline V gene are SNHLY and FYNNEI. V dropped 6 bases and J dropped 4; count of bases not matched to a gene: 8. The CDR3 runs to 15 residues. This CDR3 is CASSQGQAYNQPQHF. CDR3 nucleotide sequence: TGTGCCAGCAGCCAGGGACAGGCATATAATCAGCCCCAGCATTTT.

The chain links TRBV28 to TRBJ1-1; perhaps TRBD1 as D (5 bases). This CDR3 is built from 14 residues. Germline loops: CDR1 MDHEN, CDR2 SYDVKM. The V end was cut by 6 bases, the J end by 2 bases, with 13 bases between. In DNA, the CDR3 is TGTGCCAGCAGGATGACAGCAAGTAACACTGAAGCTTTCTTT. Its protein product is CASRMTASNTEAFF.

This chain uses TRBV9 with TRBJ1-2; no clear D. V lost 0 bases to trimming and J lost 7 bases, with 13 bases between them. This CDR3 region has 14 residues. CDR1 and CDR2 from the germline V gene are SGDLS and YYNGEE. CDR3 in amino acids: CASSVGHQAGGYTF. CDR3 sequence (DNA): TGTGCCAGCAGCGTAGGACATCAGGCAGGTGGCTACACCTTC.

CDR3 in DNA: TGTGCCAGCAGTGAGACAGCGAACACCGGGGAGCTGTTTTTT. Translated, it gives CASSETANTGELFF. This chain uses TRBV6-4 with TRBJ2-2; D might be TRBD1 (5 bases). The CDR3 contains 14 residues. Germline V gives CDR1 MRHNA, CDR2 SNTAGT. The germline V and J ends were trimmed by 3 bases and 0 bases, with 5 bases remaining between them.

The table lists this clone with a few counts. The chain has TRBV30 and TRBJ1-5; 8 bases line up with TRBD1. Germline-derived CDR1 and CDR2 are GTSNPN and SVGIG (reference sequence). This CDR3 region has 14 residues. The CDR3 DNA is TGTGCTTTCTCTCATGGCAGGGGGCATCAGCCCCAGCATTTT. As protein: CAFSHGRGHQPQHF.

This clone was detected a few times. The chain uses TRBV27 and TRBJ2-7; 10 nucleotides match TRBD2. This CDR3 region has 16 residues. With 3 bases clipped from V and 3 bases from J, the junction kept 8 bases outside the gene matches. CDR1 and CDR2 (germline): MNHEY, SMNVEV (reference sequence). The CDR3 DNA is TGTGCCAGCAGTTTCTCCGGGACTAGCGCCTACTACGAGCAGTACTTC. Its protein product is CASSFSGTSAYYEQYF.

The chain has TRBV27 and TRBJ1-5; no firm D call. V gave up 5 bases and J gave up 1 base, with 12 bases separating them. Germline assignment: CDR1 MNHEY and CDR2 SMNVEV (reference sequence). This CDR3 contains 15 residues. Written as DNA, the CDR3 is TGTGCCAGCAGTGAAGCGGGAGGAAGCAATCAGCCCCAGCATTTT. Its translation is CASSEAGGSNQPQHF.

The V and J genes are TRBV14 and TRBJ1-3; D is ambiguous. The V and J ends lost 0 bases and 1 base respectively, with 7 bases between them. The CDR3 has 15 residues. Germline lookup yields CDR1 SGHDN and CDR2 FVKESK. CDR3 sequence reads: CASSQDRGSGNTIYF. CDR3 coding DNA: TGTGCCAGCAGCCAAGATCGAGGTTCTGGAAACACCATATATTTT.

V usage is TRBV4-1 and J usage is TRBJ1-1; TRBD1 matches at 9 bases. Germline CDR1 and CDR2: MGHRA and YSYEKL. The CDR3 has 16 residues. J gave up 4 bases and V 1 base, and 7 bases lay outside the gene matches. Here the CDR3 reads CASSQGIGTGLTEAFF. In DNA, the CDR3 is TGCGCCAGCAGCCAAGGAATTGGGACAGGGCTCACTGAAGCTTTCTTT.

This clone came up a few times. J is TRBJ1-2 and V is TRBV5-1; D perhaps matches TRBD1 (5 bases). CDR1 is SGHRS, CDR2 YFSETQ, per germline. The CDR3 has 13 amino acids. Trimming removed 5 bases at V and 2 bases at J, with 10 bases between. The CDR3 DNA follows: TGCGCCAGCAGTTTGAGACAGAACTATGGCTACACCTTC. Encoded protein: CASSLRQNYGYTF.

V usage is TRBV9 and J usage is TRBJ1-6; 12 bases map to TRBD1. Germline V gives CDR1 SGDLS, CDR2 YYNGEE. The V gene end was trimmed by 4 bases and the J gene end by 7 bases; junction bases not matched to a gene: 6. This CDR3 has 16 residues. CDR3 in amino acids: CASSPGTGGKNSPLHF. The CDR3 nucleotides read TGTGCCAGCAGCCCTGGGACAGGGGGCAAGAATTCACCCCTCCACTTT.

The chain carries TRBV27 and TRBJ2-7; D possibly corresponds to TRBD1 (6 bases). Germline CDR1 and CDR2: MNHEY and SMNVEV (reference sequence). The CDR3 runs 15 residues. V was shortened by 2 bases and J by 1 base, with 12 bases between the two germline ends. Here the CDR3 reads CASSLQGTESYEQYF. The CDR3 DNA reads TGTGCCAGCAGTTTACAGGGGACCGAGTCCTACGAGCAGTACTTC.

The chain carries TRBV5-5 and TRBJ1-6; 8 bases agree with TRBD1. V was pared by 0 bases and J by 7 bases, with 3 bases of the junction left unmatched. Per the germline V gene, CDR1 is SGHKS and CDR2 is YYEKEE (reference sequence). This CDR3 spans 15 amino acids. CDR3 protein: CASSLADRENSPLHF. CDR3 DNA sequence: TGTGCCAGCAGCTTGGCGGACAGGGAGAATTCACCCCTCCACTTT.